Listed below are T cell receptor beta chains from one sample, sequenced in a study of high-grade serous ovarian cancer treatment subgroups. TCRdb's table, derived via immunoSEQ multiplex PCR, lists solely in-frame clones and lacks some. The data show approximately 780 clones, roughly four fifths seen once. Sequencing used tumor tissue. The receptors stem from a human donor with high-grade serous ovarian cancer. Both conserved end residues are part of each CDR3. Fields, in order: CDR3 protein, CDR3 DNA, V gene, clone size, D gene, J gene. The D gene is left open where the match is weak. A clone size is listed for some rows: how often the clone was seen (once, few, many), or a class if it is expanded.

CDR3 protein: CASNVGGTHTGELFF; CDR3 DNA: TGTGCCAGTAACGTGGGAGGGACGCACACCGGGGAGCTGTTTTTT; V gene: TRBV19; clone size: few; D gene: TRBD2; J gene: TRBJ2-2
CDR3 protein: CASSLRPRGGANSPLHF; CDR3 DNA: TGTGCCAGCAGCTTAAGGCCCCGTGGAGGGGCTAATTCACCCCTCCACTTT; V gene: TRBV7-3; clone size: .; D gene: .; J gene: TRBJ1-6
CDR3 protein: CASSGTGGPYNEQFF; CDR3 DNA: TGTGCCAGTAGTGGGACAGGGGGTCCCTACAATGAGCAGTTCTTC; V gene: TRBV19; clone size: few; D gene: TRBD1; J gene: TRBJ2-1
CDR3 protein: CSGGTGVNTGELFF; CDR3 DNA: TGCAGCGGAGGGACAGGGGTTAACACCGGGGAGCTGTTTTTT; V gene: TRBV29-1; clone size: .; D gene: TRBD1; J gene: TRBJ2-2
CDR3 protein: CAISESNGYTF; CDR3 DNA: TGTGCCATCAGTGAGTCGAACGGCTACACCTTC; V gene: TRBV10-3; clone size: .; D gene: .; J gene: TRBJ1-2
CDR3 protein: CASSGDPGSSYEQYF; CDR3 DNA: TGTGCCAGCAGTGGCGACCCCGGGAGCTCCTACGAGCAGTACTTC; V gene: TRBV6-1; clone size: .; D gene: .; J gene: TRBJ2-7
CDR3 protein: CASSSRSYEQYF; CDR3 DNA: TGTGCCAGCAGTTCCCGCTCTTACGAGCAGTACTTC; V gene: TRBV28; clone size: .; D gene: .; J gene: TRBJ2-7
CDR3 protein: CASSEGLAGNYEQYF; CDR3 DNA: TGTGCCAGCAGTGAGGGTCTAGCGGGGAACTACGAGCAGTACTTC; V gene: TRBV6-1; clone size: once; D gene: TRBD2; J gene: TRBJ2-7
CDR3 protein: CASSVGFGGGTLEGYTF; CDR3 DNA: TGTGCCAGCAGCGTAGGTTTCGGAGGAGGGACGCTCGAAGGCTACACCTTC; V gene: TRBV9; clone size: few; D gene: .; J gene: TRBJ1-2
CDR3 protein: CSGMGPGGGGYTF; CDR3 DNA: TGCAGCGGCATGGGACCGGGGGGCGGTGGCTACACCTTC; V gene: TRBV29-1; clone size: .; D gene: .; J gene: TRBJ1-2
CDR3 protein: CASSPLGGLRANVLTF; CDR3 DNA: TGTGCCAGTAGCCCGTTGGGGGGGCTGAGGGCCAACGTCCTGACTTTC; V gene: TRBV19; clone size: .; D gene: .; J gene: TRBJ2-6
CDR3 protein: CASSFWGQPQHF; CDR3 DNA: TGTGCCAGCAGTTTTTGGGGTCAGCCCCAGCATTTT; V gene: TRBV27; clone size: .; D gene: .; J gene: TRBJ1-5
CDR3 protein: CASSEGQGSRVYREQYF; CDR3 DNA: TGTGCCAGCAGTGAAGGTCAGGGGTCCCGCGTTTATCGGGAGCAGTACTTC; V gene: TRBV6-1; clone size: .; D gene: .; J gene: TRBJ2-7
CDR3 protein: CSVRWQGAGQPQHF; CDR3 DNA: TGCAGCGTTAGATGGCAGGGGGCGGGTCAGCCCCAGCATTTT; V gene: TRBV29-1; clone size: .; D gene: TRBD1; J gene: TRBJ1-5
CDR3 protein: CASSLKTSGRVYNEQFF; CDR3 DNA: TGTGCCAGCAGCTTAAAAACTAGCGGGAGGGTATACAATGAGCAGTTCTTC; V gene: TRBV7-9; clone size: .; D gene: TRBD2; J gene: TRBJ2-1
CDR3 protein: CASKGDTGGYTF; CDR3 DNA: TGTGCCAGTAAGGGAGACACGGGAGGCTACACCTTC; V gene: TRBV2; clone size: .; D gene: .; J gene: TRBJ1-2
CDR3 protein: CASSLRLAGEDEQFF; CDR3 DNA: TGCGCCAGCAGCTTGAGACTAGCGGGAGAAGATGAGCAGTTCTTC; V gene: TRBV5-1; clone size: .; D gene: TRBD2; J gene: TRBJ2-1
CDR3 protein: CASSTQAHQETQYF; CDR3 DNA: TGTGCCAGTAGTACACAGGCCCACCAAGAGACCCAGTACTTC; V gene: TRBV19; clone size: .; D gene: .; J gene: TRBJ2-5
CDR3 protein: CASRSGVSYEQYF; CDR3 DNA: TGTGCCAGCAGAAGCGGGGTCTCCTACGAGCAGTACTTC; V gene: TRBV6-1; clone size: .; D gene: TRBD2; J gene: TRBJ2-7
CDR3 protein: CASSQDYSVAKDTQYF; CDR3 DNA: TGCGCCAGCAGCCAAGATTATTCGGTAGCGAAGGATACGCAGTATTTT; V gene: TRBV4-1; clone size: .; D gene: .; J gene: TRBJ2-3
CDR3 protein: CASQTSTGRAGELFF; CDR3 DNA: TGTGCCAGCCAGACATCGACAGGGCGCGCCGGGGAGCTGTTTTTT; V gene: TRBV28; clone size: .; D gene: TRBD1; J gene: TRBJ2-2
CDR3 protein: CASSFTGELFF; CDR3 DNA: TGTGCCAGCAGCTTCACCGGGGAGCTGTTTTTT; V gene: TRBV7-9; clone size: .; D gene: .; J gene: TRBJ2-2
CDR3 protein: CVSSQASAGVPDEQFF; CDR3 DNA: TGTGTCAGCAGCCAAGCGTCTGCGGGAGTCCCCGATGAGCAGTTCTTC; V gene: TRBV4-2; clone size: once; D gene: TRBD2; J gene: TRBJ2-1
CDR3 protein: CASSGDSSNQPQHF; CDR3 DNA: TGTGCCAGCAGCGGAGACAGTAGCAATCAGCCCCAGCATTTT; V gene: TRBV25-1; clone size: .; D gene: .; J gene: TRBJ1-5
CDR3 protein: CASSDRSYNEQFF; CDR3 DNA: TGTGCCAGCAGTGACAGATCCTACAATGAGCAGTTCTTC; V gene: TRBV6-4; clone size: .; D gene: .; J gene: TRBJ2-1
CDR3 protein: CASSAAADGAYEQYF; CDR3 DNA: TGTGCCAGCAGCGCCGCTGCGGACGGTGCCTACGAGCAGTACTTC; V gene: TRBV9; clone size: .; D gene: .; J gene: TRBJ2-7
CDR3 protein: CASSLSAGRIQETQYF; CDR3 DNA: TGTGCCAGCAGTTTATCCGCCGGACGAATCCAAGAGACCCAGTACTTC; V gene: TRBV27; clone size: few; D gene: .; J gene: TRBJ2-5